The rows below give T cell receptor beta chains drawn from one sample of a study of CD8 T cells in ankylosing spondylitis. Each CDR3 protein gets one entry after TCRdb re-called the 5' RACE reads with MiXCR. The sample contains about 500,000 distinct CDR3 sequences, under 5.5% of which appear only once. Sequencing was performed on blood, either unsorted or a sorted T cell fraction (not recorded which). All receptors derive from a male donor with ankylosing spondylitis. CDR3s include the opening cysteine and the closing phenylalanine or tryptophan. D genes are given only for firm matches. Where a row states a size, it is once, few, many or the class of an expanded clone; other rows omit it.

D gene: TRBD2; J gene: TRBJ2-5; clone size: .; V gene: TRBV6-2/TRBV6-3; CDR3 protein: CASSFSSTGGPETQYF; CDR3 DNA: TGTGCCAGCAGTTTCTCGTCGACGGGAGGGCCAGAGACCCAGTACTTC
D gene: .; J gene: TRBJ2-2; clone size: .; V gene: TRBV20-1; CDR3 protein: CSARLGGPSGELFF; CDR3 DNA: TGCAGTGCTAGACTAGGGGGACCTTCCGGGGAGCTGTTTTTT
D gene: .; J gene: TRBJ1-2; clone size: many; V gene: TRBV20-1; CDR3 protein: CSAPGRPGAGYTF; CDR3 DNA: TGCAGTGCGCCCGGACGTCCGGGGGCCGGCTACACCTTC
D gene: .; J gene: TRBJ2-5; clone size: few; V gene: TRBV7-9; CDR3 protein: CASSTIEQETQYF; CDR3 DNA: TGTGCCAGCAGCACCATAGAACAAGAGACCCAGTACTTC
D gene: .; J gene: TRBJ1-5; clone size: many; V gene: TRBV7-9; CDR3 protein: CASSTQGGNQPQHF; CDR3 DNA: TGTGCCAGCAGCACCCAGGGAGGCAATCAGCCCCAGCATTTT
D gene: .; J gene: TRBJ2-3; clone size: many; V gene: TRBV29-1; CDR3 protein: CSVIGAGRDTQYF; CDR3 DNA: TGCAGCGTTATTGGAGCGGGTCGGGATACGCAGTATTTT
D gene: .; J gene: TRBJ2-3; clone size: many; V gene: TRBV15; CDR3 protein: CATSPRSVTQYF; CDR3 DNA: TGTGCCACCAGCCCTCGTTCGGTTACGCAGTATTTT
D gene: .; J gene: TRBJ2-7; clone size: few; V gene: TRBV6-2/TRBV6-3; CDR3 protein: CASSYPPYEQYF; CDR3 DNA: TGTGCCAGCAGTTACCCTCCCTACGAGCAGTACTTC
D gene: .; J gene: TRBJ2-3; clone size: many; V gene: TRBV2; CDR3 protein: CASTGGDTQYF; CDR3 DNA: TGTGCCAGCACCGGGGGAGATACGCAGTATTTT
D gene: .; J gene: TRBJ2-2; clone size: few; V gene: TRBV4-3; CDR3 protein: CASSPLIDFNTGELFF; CDR3 DNA: TGCGCCAGCAGCCCTCTGATTGATTTTAACACCGGGGAGCTGTTTTTT
D gene: TRBD2; J gene: TRBJ2-1; clone size: many; V gene: TRBV11-2; CDR3 protein: CASSLVPPGLVYNEQFF; CDR3 DNA: TGTGCCAGCAGCTTAGTCCCCCCGGGACTAGTTTACAATGAGCAGTTCTTC
D gene: .; J gene: TRBJ2-2; clone size: many; V gene: TRBV6-2/TRBV6-3; CDR3 protein: CASGYRESGELFF; CDR3 DNA: TGTGCCAGCGGATACAGGGAATCCGGGGAGCTGTTTTTT
D gene: TRBD1; J gene: TRBJ1-2; clone size: .; V gene: TRBV5-1; CDR3 protein: CASSSWNRDREAGYTF; CDR3 DNA: TGCGCCAGCAGCAGCTGGAACCGGGACAGAGAGGCTGGCTACACCTTC
D gene: .; J gene: TRBJ1-3; clone size: many; V gene: TRBV7-2; CDR3 protein: CASSPVRGTGNTIYF; CDR3 DNA: TGTGCCAGCTCCCCGGTCCGCGGGACAGGAAACACCATATATTTT
D gene: TRBD1; J gene: TRBJ1-2; clone size: many; V gene: TRBV28; CDR3 protein: CASSTGQGFGSNYGYTF; CDR3 DNA: TGTGCCAGCAGCACTGGACAGGGGTTTGGGTCTAACTATGGCTACACCTTC
D gene: .; J gene: TRBJ1-5; clone size: .; V gene: TRBV7-2; CDR3 protein: CASSLRGQRGNQPQHF; CDR3 DNA: TGTGCCAGCAGCCTCCGCGGGCAGCGGGGCAATCAGCCCCAGCATTTT
D gene: TRBD2; J gene: TRBJ2-7; clone size: many; V gene: TRBV6-1; CDR3 protein: CASRLAGDLYEQYF; CDR3 DNA: TGTGCCAGCAGACTAGCGGGAGATCTATACGAGCAGTACTTC
D gene: .; J gene: TRBJ2-3; clone size: many; V gene: TRBV7-2; CDR3 protein: CASISGSRGRTDTQYF; CDR3 DNA: TGTGCCAGCATCTCGGGATCAAGAGGAAGAACAGATACGCAGTATTTT
D gene: TRBD1; J gene: TRBJ1-1; clone size: many; V gene: TRBV6-5; CDR3 protein: CASSYLRTGVGNTEAFF; CDR3 DNA: TGTGCCAGCAGTTACCTTAGGACAGGAGTGGGGAACACTGAAGCTTTCTTT